This TCR beta chain was observed in a study of cytomegalovirus exposure and HLA in healthy donors. Across the whole study: Membership in the Caucasian-associated ancestry cluster was found for 81% of approximately 400 genotyped donors. Findings and caveats of the study: Researchers counted 150 to 200 TCR beta chains as cytomegalovirus-associated.

This clone was detected a few times. Its antigen is currently unknown. A multiplex PCR was run with 60 Vbeta primers and 13 Jbeta primers. Profiled with immunoSEQ multiplex PCR; TCRdb holds only in-frame clones, not every one. Found here are roughly 200,000 clones, over 65% of them singletons; the top ten hold roughly 3.1%. The CDR3 consists of 14 residues. Trimming took off 8 bases at V and 1 base at J, with 14 bases between the two ends. Looked up from germline, CDR1 is MNHEY and CDR2 is SVGAGI. The V gene is TRBV6-5, the J gene TRBJ1-1, with a tentative D call TRBD1 (5 bases). Material for sequencing was PBMCs. The TCR was taken from a man aged 35-49 years in good health and CMV-seropositive. CDR3 DNA sequence: TGTGCCAGCTCTGGGGGGGTGGAGAACACTGAAGCTTTCTTT. Its protein product is CASSGGVENTEAFF.